This TCR beta chain stems from a study of cytomegalovirus exposure and HLA in healthy donors. The CDR3 extends over 19 amino acids. Generated by immunoSEQ multiplex PCR, the TCRdb table keeps only in-frame clones and is missing some. Here the sample spans fewer than 120,000 clones, about 92% being singletons. The V call is TRBV21-1, the J call TRBJ1-5; TRBD1, the D gene given by the table, was not confirmed from the DNA. TRBV21-1 is shown as a pseudogene. This sequence originates from a woman aged 18 to 35 in good health and CMV-seronegative. The sample consisted of PBMCs. In nucleotides, the CDR3 is TGTGCCAGCAGCAAACGGGGGACAGGGAGGGGTAAAAGCAATCAGCCCCAGCATTTT. Its translation is CASSKRGTGRGKSNQPQHF.